This TCR beta chain was recorded in a study of cytomegalovirus exposure and HLA in healthy donors. This clone came up once. This PCR relied on a set of 60 Vbeta primers and 13 Jbeta primers. Some clones are missing from TCRdb's copy, which holds only in-frame ones; the method was immunoSEQ multiplex PCR. The sample consists of more than 85,000 clones, under 90% of them appearing once. Trimming pared 3 bases from V and 7 bases from J, leaving 17 bases between. The CDR3 extends over 16 amino acids. CDR1 is SGHDT and CDR2 is YYEEEE in the germline V gene. The gene calls are TRBV5-6 and TRBJ1-6; D call uncertain. This TCR derives from a woman in her thirties in good health and CMV-seronegative. Source material: PBMCs. CDR3 loop: CASSWRAGNENSPLHF. CDR3 nucleotides: TGTGCCAGCAGCTGGCGGGCGGGGAATGAGAATTCACCCCTCCACTTT.